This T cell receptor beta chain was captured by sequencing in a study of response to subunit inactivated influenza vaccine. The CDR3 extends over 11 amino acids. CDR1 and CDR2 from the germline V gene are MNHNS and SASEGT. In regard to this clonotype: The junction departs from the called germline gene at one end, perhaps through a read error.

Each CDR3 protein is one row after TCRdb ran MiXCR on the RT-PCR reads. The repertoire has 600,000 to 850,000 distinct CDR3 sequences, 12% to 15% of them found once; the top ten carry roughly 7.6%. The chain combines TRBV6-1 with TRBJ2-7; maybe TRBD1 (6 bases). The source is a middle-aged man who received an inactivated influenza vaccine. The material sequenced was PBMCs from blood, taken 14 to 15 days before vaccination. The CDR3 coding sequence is TGTGCCAGCAGTATACACAGGGATGAGAACTTC. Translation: CASSIHRDENF.